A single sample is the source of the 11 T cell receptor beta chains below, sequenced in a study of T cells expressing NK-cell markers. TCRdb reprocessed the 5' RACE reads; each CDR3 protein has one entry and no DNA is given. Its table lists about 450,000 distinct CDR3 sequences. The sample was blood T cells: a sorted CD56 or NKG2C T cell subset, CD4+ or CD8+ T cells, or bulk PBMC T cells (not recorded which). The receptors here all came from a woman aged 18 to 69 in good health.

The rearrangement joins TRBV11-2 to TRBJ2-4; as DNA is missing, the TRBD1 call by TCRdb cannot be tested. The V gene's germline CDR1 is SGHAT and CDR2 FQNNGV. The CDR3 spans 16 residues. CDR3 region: CASSTTGGKAKNIQYF.

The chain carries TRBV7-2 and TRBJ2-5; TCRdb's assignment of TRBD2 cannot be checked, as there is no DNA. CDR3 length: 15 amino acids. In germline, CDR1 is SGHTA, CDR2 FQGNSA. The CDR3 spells CASSAGGVYQETQYF.

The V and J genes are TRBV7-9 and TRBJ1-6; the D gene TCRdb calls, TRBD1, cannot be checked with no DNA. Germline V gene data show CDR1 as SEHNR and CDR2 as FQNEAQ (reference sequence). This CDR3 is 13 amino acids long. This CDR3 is CASSTGTVSPLHF.

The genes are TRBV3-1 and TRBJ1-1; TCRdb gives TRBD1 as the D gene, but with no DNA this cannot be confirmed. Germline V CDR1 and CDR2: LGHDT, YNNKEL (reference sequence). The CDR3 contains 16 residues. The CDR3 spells CASSARDRGRSTEAFF. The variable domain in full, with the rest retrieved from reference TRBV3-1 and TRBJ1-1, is DTAVSQTPKYLVTQMGNDKSIKCEQNLGHDTMYWYKQDSKKFLKIMFSYNNKELIINETVPNRFSPKSPDKAHLNLHINSLELGDSAVYFCASSARDRGRSTEAFFGQGTRLTVV.

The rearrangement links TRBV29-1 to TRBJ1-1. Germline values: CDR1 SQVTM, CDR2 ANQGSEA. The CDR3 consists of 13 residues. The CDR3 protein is CSVDARPNTEAFF.

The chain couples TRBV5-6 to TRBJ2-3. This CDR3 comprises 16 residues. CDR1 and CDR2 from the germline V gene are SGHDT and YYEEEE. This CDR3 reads CASSLMGRASTDTQYF.

CDR3 in amino acids: CASTPGQTIYEQYF. The chain uses TRBV19 and TRBJ2-7; as DNA is missing, the TRBD1 call by TCRdb cannot be tested. The CDR3 contains 14 residues. CDR1 is LNHDA, CDR2 SQIVND, per germline (reference sequence).

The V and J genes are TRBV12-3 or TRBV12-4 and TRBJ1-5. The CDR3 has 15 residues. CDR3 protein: CASSLFSGTNQPQHF.

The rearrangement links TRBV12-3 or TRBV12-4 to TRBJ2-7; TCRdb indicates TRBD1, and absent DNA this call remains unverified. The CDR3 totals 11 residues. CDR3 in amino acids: CASSHRDEQYF.

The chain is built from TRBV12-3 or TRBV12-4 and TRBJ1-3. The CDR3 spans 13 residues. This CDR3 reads CASRPTSGNTIYF.

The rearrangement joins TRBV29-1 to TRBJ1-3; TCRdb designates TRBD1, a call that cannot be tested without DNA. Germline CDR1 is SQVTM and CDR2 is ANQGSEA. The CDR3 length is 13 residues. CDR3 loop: CSVDLQGRNTIYF.